The 5 T cell receptor beta chains presented below share a single source sample, sequenced in a study of T cell changes during pregnancy in multiple sclerosis. Profiling relied on immunoSEQ multiplex PCR, and the TCRdb table lists in-frame clones only, not all of them. The sample contains tens of thousands of clones, roughly 96% of which appear only once. Sequencing was performed on CD8+ T cells from peripheral blood mononuclear cells, taken after pregnancy. These receptors all stem from a female donor with multiple sclerosis, enrolled in a pregnancy study.

The chain recombines TRBV6-6 with TRBJ2-7, with 8 nucleotides matching TRBD2. The CDR3 is made up of 15 amino acids. V was clipped by 0 bases and J by 3 bases; unmatched bases: 4. The germline V gene has CDR1 MNHNY and CDR2 SVGAGI (reference sequence). The CDR3 spells CASSYSAGGIYEQYF. CDR3 nucleotides: TGTGCCAGCAGTTACTCTGCGGGAGGTATCTACGAGCAGTACTTC.

Only one count was recorded for this clone. V is TRBV19 and J is TRBJ2-2; unclear D gene. The germline CDR1 and CDR2 sequences are LNHDA and SQIVND (reference sequence). V was pared by 3 bases and J by 2 bases, with 7 bases between. The CDR3 extends over 14 amino acids. CDR3 protein: CASSMRANTGELFF. The CDR3 DNA reads TGTGCCAGTAGTATGAGAGCTAACACCGGGGAGCTGTTTTTT.

The chain couples TRBV27 to TRBJ1-2; 9 bases are shared with TRBD1. The V segment lost 2 bases and the J segment 2 bases; nucleotides outside the gene matches: 9. The V gene's germline CDR1 is MNHEY and CDR2 SMNVEV (reference sequence). CDR3 length: 17 residues. DNA of the CDR3: TGTGCCAGCAGTTTAGGCGGGACAGGGTTTGTAAACTATGGCTACACCTTC. Translating gives CASSLGGTGFVNYGYTF.

The chain recombines TRBV7-9 with TRBJ2-3, with D unresolved. Between the trimmed V and J ends, which lost 3 bases and 10 bases, there was a span of 17 bases. The CDR3 has 14 amino acids. Per germline, CDR1 SEHNR and CDR2 FQNEAQ (reference sequence). The CDR3 sequence: CASSFEIQAVAQYF. CDR3 DNA sequence: TGTGCCAGCAGCTTTGAAATTCAGGCAGTTGCGCAGTATTTT.

This chain joins TRBV25-1 and TRBJ2-1; 12 positions agree with TRBD2. This CDR3 comprises 17 residues. Losses at the gene ends were 1 base for V and 6 bases for J; bases not matched to a gene: 7. Germline CDR1 and CDR2: MGHDK and SYGVNS. CDR3 nucleotide sequence: TGTGCCAGCAGTGAATGGGGCGGACTAGCGGGGCCCAATGAGCAGTTCTTC. Amino acids: CASSEWGGLAGPNEQFF.